This TCR beta chain was recovered during a study of blood T cell repertoires in COVID-19. The CDR3 runs to 14 residues. Trimming cost V 4 bases and J 4 bases, with 13 bases left between them. Germline-derived CDR1 and CDR2 are SNHLY and FYNNEI. Produced via immunoSEQ multiplex PCR; TCRdb's table is partial and in-frame only. In the table there are some 400,000 clones, roughly nine tenths of which are singletons. Sequencing was performed on PBMCs or T cells enriched from blood (not recorded which). This sequence joins TRBV2 and TRBJ1-1; D possibly corresponds to TRBD1 (6 bases). The sequence was obtained from a man aged 30 to 39 who had recovered from COVID-19. As DNA, the CDR3 is TGTGCCAGCAGTGTTGTGGGGGCGGGCACTGAAGCTTTCTTT. Protein: CASSVVGAGTEAFF.